Below are 31 T cell receptor beta chains sequenced from a single sample in a study of T cells in Graves' hyperthyroidism and ophthalmopathy. Researchers took RNA transcripts and amplified the TCR beta CDR3 regions from them. First-round RT-PCR of the TCR CDR3 relied on the HTBI primer set. From the multiplex PCR reads, TCRdb called clonotypes with MiXCR, one entry per CDR3 protein. The data contain more than 150,000 distinct CDR3 sequences, around 15% of them seen just once; the ten biggest clones take up around 29%. Specimen: blood. These receptors were obtained from a woman aged 50 to 65 with Graves' hyperthyroidism.

The chain combines TRBV11-2 with TRBJ2-6; TRBD2 might be the D (6 bases). Looked up from germline, CDR1 is SGHAT and CDR2 is FQNNGV. The CDR3 is 17 amino acids. V was shortened by 3 bases and J by 2 bases, with 14 bases between the two germline ends. The CDR3 DNA reads TGTGCCAGCAGCTTTACCGCCGGAGGGGCTGGGGCCAACGTCCTGACTTTC. It encodes CASSFTAGGAGANVLTF.

The sample holds many counts of this clonotype. The rearrangement links TRBV7-6 to TRBJ2-5; the D gene is possibly TRBD1 (6 bases). V was cut by 5 bases and J by 4 bases, with 14 bases left in between. This CDR3 contains 14 residues. The germline gives CDR1 SGHVS, CDR2 FNYEAQ. The CDR3 DNA is TGTGCCAGCAGCCATGCTACAGGGCGAGAGACCCAGTACTTC. Translation: CASSHATGRETQYF.

This clonotype was detected many times. This chain links TRBV28 with TRBJ1-4; D remains ambiguous. The germline V gene has CDR1 MDHEN and CDR2 SYDVKM. The CDR3 is 14 amino acids. V lost 4 bases to trimming and J lost 1 base, with 7 bases between them. The DNA of the CDR3 is TGTGCCAGCAGTTCGTTTCTAACTAATGAAAAACTGTTTTTT. Encoded protein: CASSSFLTNEKLFF. The full variable domain, rest sourced from reference TRBV28 and TRBJ1-4, is DVKVTQSSRYLVKRTGEKVFLECVQDMDHENMFWYRQDPGLGLRLIYFSYDVKMKEKGDIPEGYSVSREKKERFSLILESASTNQTSMYLCASSSFLTNEKLFFGSGTQLSVL.

This chain uses TRBV6-1 with TRBJ2-5; 7 nucleotides align to TRBD1. The J segment lost 4 bases and the V segment lost 7 bases, leaving 6 bases of the junction unmatched. The CDR3 has 13 amino acids. Per the germline V gene, CDR1 is MNHNS and CDR2 is SASEGT. This CDR3 is CASTMTGRETQYF. CDR3 nucleotides: TGTGCCAGCACCATGACAGGGAGAGAGACCCAGTACTTC.

This clonotype was seen repeatedly, ten times or more. The chain is built from TRBV20-1 and TRBJ2-2; 8 bases match TRBD2. This CDR3 has 16 amino acids. Germline V gene data show CDR1 as DFQATT and CDR2 as SNEGSKA (reference sequence). V was clipped by 0 bases and J by 5 bases; unmatched bases: 8. The CDR3 DNA follows: TGCAGTGCTAGAGACTTAGCGGGGAGGGGAACCGGGGAGCTGTTTTTT. Amino acid sequence: CSARDLAGRGTGELFF.

This clonotype was seen ten or more times. V and J are TRBV11-2 and TRBJ2-7; 8 bases align to TRBD2. This CDR3 is 15 amino acids long. Germline trimming cut 5 bases from V and 1 base from J; bases unmatched to any gene: 7. Germline assignment: CDR1 SGHAT and CDR2 FQNNGV. CDR3 region: CASSRAGAGSYEQYF. CDR3 sequence (DNA): TGTGCCAGCAGCCGAGCGGGAGCGGGGTCCTACGAGCAGTACTTC.

This clonotype has ten or more counts. The chain carries TRBV5-1 and TRBJ1-1; perhaps TRBD1 as D (5 bases). Germline CDR1 and CDR2: SGHRS and YFSETQ. The CDR3 is made up of 14 amino acids. Trimming pared 4 bases from V and 1 base from J, leaving 11 bases between. CDR3 bases: TGCGCCAGCAGCCCGGGGGATAGGAACACTGAAGCTTTCTTT. It encodes CASSPGDRNTEAFF.

The J gene is TRBJ1-5, the V gene TRBV2; 7 nucleotides agree with TRBD1. V shed 6 bases, J shed 1 base, and the junction held 6 bases outside the gene matches. The CDR3 spans 15 residues. Germline V gives CDR1 SNHLY, CDR2 FYNNEI. The CDR3 DNA is TGTGCCAGCAGCGCAGGGACAGAAAGCAATCAGCCCCAGCATTTT. Its translation: CASSAGTESNQPQHF.

This clonotype was counted between two and nine times. This chain links TRBV24-1 with TRBJ1-2, with D maybe TRBD1 (6 bases). Trimming removed 3 bases from V and 2 bases from J, with 15 bases in between. This CDR3 is 16 amino acids long. CDR1 and CDR2 from the germline V gene are KGHDR and SFDVKD. The CDR3 region has the DNA TGTGCCACCAGTGATAGACAGGACTCCGGGAACTATGGCTACACCTTC. Its protein is CATSDRQDSGNYGYTF.

In its sample, this clonotype was seen many times. The CDR3 region is CATKTGSGSYEQYF. The DNA for the CDR3 is TGCGCCACAAAAACAGGGTCGGGATCCTACGAGCAGTACTTC. V gene TRBV5-1 combines with J gene TRBJ2-7; TRBD1 might be the D (6 bases). The length of the CDR3 is 14 residues. V lost 9 bases and J lost 1, with 17 bases in between. CDR1 and CDR2 (germline): SGHRS, YFSETQ.

This clonotype has ten or more counts. The chain is built from TRBV6-1 and TRBJ1-3, with D possibly being TRBD1 (5 bases). The CDR3 has 14 residues. V lost 2 bases to trimming and J lost 0 bases, with 5 bases between them. CDR1 and CDR2 (germline): MNHNS, SASEGT. For the CDR3, the DNA is TGTGCCAGCAGTGAACAGGGCTCTGGAAACACCATATATTTT. Translated: CASSEQGSGNTIYF.

This clonotype was picked up many times. The V and J genes are TRBV6-5 and TRBJ2-5; D is uncertain. The V gene's germline CDR1 is MNHEY and CDR2 SVGAGI. Trimming stripped 2 bases from V and 5 bases from J, with 12 bases between. The CDR3 is 14 amino acids. The CDR3 is CASSYDPETETQYF. As DNA, the CDR3 is TGTGCCAGCAGTTACGACCCAGAAACTGAGACCCAGTACTTC.

The V call is TRBV5-5, the J call TRBJ2-1, with D tentatively TRBD1 (6 bases). The ends were cut back, 6 bases at V and 7 bases at J, with 23 bases in the middle. Germline V gene sequence: CDR1 SGHKS, CDR2 YYEKEE (reference sequence). The CDR3 totals 16 residues. The CDR3 sequence: CASTSSPGTTGNEQFF. The CDR3 bases are TGTGCCAGCACCAGCTCTCCCGGGACAACGGGGAATGAGCAGTTCTTC.

Points on this clonotype: This may arise from a read error, as a much more abundant clone is one base away. The rearrangement joins TRBV3-1 to TRBJ1-2; tentative D call: TRBD1 (6 bases). CDR3 length: 12 amino acids. Germline V gives CDR1 LGHDT, CDR2 YNNKEL (reference sequence). The CDR3 nucleotides are TGTGCCGGCAGCACACAGGGATATGGCTACACCTTC. This codes for CAGSTQGYGYTF. Using reference TRBV3-1 and TRBJ1-2 for the parts outside the CDR3, the full variable domain is DTAVSQTPKYLVTQMGNDKSIKCEQNLGHDTMYWYKQDSKKFLKIMFSYNNKELIINETVPNRFSPKSPDKAHLNLHINSLELGDSAVYFCAGSTQGYGYTFGSGTRLTVV.

This clonotype has at least ten counts. The chain joins TRBV28 to TRBJ1-1, with a weak D call TRBD1 (5 bases). The ends were cut back, 6 bases at V and 7 bases at J, with 15 bases in the middle. The CDR3 extends over 13 amino acids. Germline CDR1 is MDHEN and CDR2 is SYDVKM. CDR3 amino acids: CASSLGVQGEAFF. CDR3 DNA: TGTGCCAGCAGCTTGGGGGTCCAGGGTGAAGCTTTCTTT.

This clonotype was seen at least ten times. The V gene is TRBV2, the J gene TRBJ1-1; D uncertain. There are 14 residues in the CDR3. The ends were cut back, 1 base at V and 1 base at J, with 7 bases in the middle. The germline V gene encodes CDR1 SNHLY and CDR2 FYNNEI. The CDR3 loop reads CASSEGHSNTEAFF. Here the CDR3 DNA reads TGTGCCAGCAGTGAAGGGCACTCGAACACTGAAGCTTTCTTT. The full variable domain, with the rest looked up from reference TRBV2 and TRBJ1-1, is EPEVTQTPSHQVTQMGQEVILRCVPISNHLYFYWYRQILGQKVEFLVSFYNNEISEKSEIFDDQFSVERPDGSNFTLKIRSTKLEDSAMYFCASSEGHSNTEAFFGQGTRLTVV.

This clonotype showed up many times. V gene TRBV5-1 combines with J gene TRBJ2-7; D is unclear. V lost 1 base and J lost 0, with 11 bases in between. The V gene's germline CDR1 is SGHRS and CDR2 YFSETQ. CDR3 length equals 15 residues. The CDR3 region is CASSLLSIGSYEQYF. CDR3 nucleotides: TGCGCCAGCAGCTTGTTGAGTATTGGCTCCTACGAGCAGTACTTC.

This sequence joins TRBV15 and TRBJ2-2; TRBD1 might be the D (5 bases). CDR1 and CDR2 from the germline V gene are LNHNV and YYDKDF (reference sequence). The CDR3 runs to 14 residues. V was cut by 5 bases and J by 0 bases, with 7 bases left in between. The chain's CDR3 is CATSPTANTGELFF. Written as DNA, the CDR3 is TGTGCCACCAGCCCGACAGCGAACACCGGGGAGCTGTTTTTT.

The genes are TRBV9 and TRBJ2-2, with a tentative D call TRBD1 (6 bases). Germline assignment: CDR1 SGDLS and CDR2 YYNGEE. The V gene lost 4 bases and the J gene lost 5 bases, with 12 bases spanning the gap. The CDR3 totals 14 residues. The CDR3 DNA reads as TGTGCCAGCAGCTCTTTCAGGGGAACCGGGGAGCTGTTTTTT. This codes for CASSSFRGTGELFF.

J is TRBJ2-1 and V is TRBV19; D might be TRBD1 (6 bases). Germline values: CDR1 LNHDA, CDR2 SQIVND (reference sequence). This CDR3 has 13 amino acids. V lost 3 bases, J lost 7 bases, and 10 bases lay in between. The chain's CDR3 is CASSIDRYNEQFF. As DNA, the CDR3 is TGTGCCAGTAGTATCGACAGGTATAATGAGCAGTTCTTC.

This clonotype was observed many times. The J gene is TRBJ2-5, the V gene TRBV5-6; D might be TRBD1 (6 bases). This CDR3 has 16 amino acids. V was trimmed by 0 bases and J by 5 bases, leaving 17 bases between them. The V gene's germline CDR1 is SGHDT and CDR2 YYEEEE. CDR3 nucleotides: TGTGCCAGCAGCTTGGAGCGGCAGGGGCTGAGGGAGACCCAGTACTTC. Residues: CASSLERQGLRETQYF.

V and J are TRBV20-1 and TRBJ2-7; 7 bases are a match to TRBD1. The CDR3 runs 14 residues. V gave up 5 bases and J gave up 1 base; unmatched junction bases: 8. The germline gives CDR1 DFQATT, CDR2 SNEGSKA (reference sequence). CDR3 in DNA: TGCAGTGCTGCACCGGGACAGCCTTCCTACGAGCAGTACTTC. Amino acid sequence: CSAAPGQPSYEQYF.

In its sample, this clonotype was seen many times. The chain links TRBV19 to TRBJ2-4; D not resolved. CDR1 is LNHDA and CDR2 is SQIVND in the germline V gene (reference sequence). CDR3 size: 17 residues. V lost 5 bases and J 1 base, leaving 18 bases between the germline ends. The CDR3 nucleotides read TGTGCCAGTAGTCGGTGGTCTAGGCTGGGGGCCAAAAACATTCAGTACTTC. This translates into CASSRWSRLGAKNIQYF.

This rearrangement joins TRBV4-1 to TRBJ2-1; TRBD1 agrees at 8 bases. V was clipped by 3 bases and J by 1 base; unmatched bases: 5. The V gene's germline CDR1 is MGHRA and CDR2 YSYEKL. The CDR3 extends over 16 amino acids. DNA for the CDR3: TGCGCCAGCAGCCATCCCCGGGACAGGTCCTACAATGAGCAGTTCTTC. Its translation: CASSHPRDRSYNEQFF.

In this sample, this clonotype turned up many times. This rearrangement joins TRBV13 to TRBJ2-5; D remains unclear. Trimming cost V 5 bases and J 5 bases, with 12 bases left between them. Germline loops: CDR1 PRHDT, CDR2 FYEKMQ (reference sequence). This CDR3 has 13 residues. As DNA, the CDR3 is TGTGCCAGCAGCCCTGACAATCGGGAGACCCAGTACTTC. It translates to CASSPDNRETQYF.

This clonotype has a count of ten or more. The chain links TRBV6-5 to TRBJ1-6; D not certain. The germline V and J ends were trimmed by 0 bases and 11 bases, with 20 bases remaining between them. CDR1 is MNHEY and CDR2 is SVGAGI in the germline V gene. The CDR3 covers 17 residues. CDR3 loop: CASSYSYTGVQAAPLHF. The DNA of the CDR3 is TGTGCCAGCAGTTACTCCTATACCGGTGTCCAGGCTGCACCCCTCCACTTT.

This clonotype was seen at least ten times. The rearrangement links TRBV4-1 to TRBJ2-1, with TRBD2 matching 10 bases. The J segment lost 10 bases and the V segment lost 4 bases, leaving 13 bases of the junction unmatched. There are 16 residues in the CDR3. Germline lookup yields CDR1 MGHRA and CDR2 YSYEKL. The CDR3 region is CASSLAGGNKATEQFF. For the CDR3, the DNA is TGCGCCAGCAGCCTAGCGGGGGGAAACAAAGCTACGGAGCAGTTCTTC.

This clonotype showed up many times. This chain joins TRBV2 and TRBJ1-5, with D maybe TRBD1 (5 bases). V shed 1 base and J shed 6 bases, with 13 bases lying between them. This CDR3 has 15 residues. The germline gives CDR1 SNHLY, CDR2 FYNNEI. Written as DNA, the CDR3 is TGTGCCAGCAGTGAAGGAGGGGCGCGGGGTCAGCCCCAGCATTTT. Translated: CASSEGGARGQPQHF. Combining the CDR3 with reference TRBV2 and TRBJ1-5 gives the whole variable domain EPEVTQTPSHQVTQMGQEVILRCVPISNHLYFYWYRQILGQKVEFLVSFYNNEISEKSEIFDDQFSVERPDGSNFTLKIRSTKLEDSAMYFCASSEGGARGQPQHFGDGTRLSIL.

This clonotype was found many times. The chain is built from TRBV7-2 and TRBJ2-1, with D possibly TRBD1 on 5 matching bases. Trimming stripped 3 bases from V and 8 bases from J, with 11 bases between. Germline V CDR1 and CDR2: SGHTA, FQGNSA. The CDR3 consists of 13 residues. Here the CDR3 DNA reads TGTGCCAGCAGCTTCGTCAGGGTTGATGAGCAGTTCTTC. Translating it yields CASSFVRVDEQFF.

The rearrangement uses TRBV5-1 and TRBJ2-7; TRBD1 matches 8 bases. The CDR3 runs 16 residues. Trimming removed 0 bases from V and 0 bases from J; junction bases left unmatched: 5. The germline CDR1 and CDR2 sequences are SGHRS and YFSETQ. This chain's CDR3 is CASSLGGQAISYEQYF. The CDR3 DNA reads TGCGCCAGCAGCTTGGGGGGACAGGCGATCTCCTACGAGCAGTACTTC.

The rearrangement links TRBV11-2 to TRBJ2-1; TRBD2 matches at 10 bases. Unmatched junction bases numbered 9, after V lost 5 bases and J lost 2 bases. The germline V gene has CDR1 SGHAT and CDR2 FQNNGV. The CDR3 consists of 17 residues. The CDR3 region is CASSPRASGSTYNEQFF. The CDR3 DNA is TGTGCCAGCAGCCCTAGGGCTAGCGGGAGCACCTACAATGAGCAGTTCTTC.